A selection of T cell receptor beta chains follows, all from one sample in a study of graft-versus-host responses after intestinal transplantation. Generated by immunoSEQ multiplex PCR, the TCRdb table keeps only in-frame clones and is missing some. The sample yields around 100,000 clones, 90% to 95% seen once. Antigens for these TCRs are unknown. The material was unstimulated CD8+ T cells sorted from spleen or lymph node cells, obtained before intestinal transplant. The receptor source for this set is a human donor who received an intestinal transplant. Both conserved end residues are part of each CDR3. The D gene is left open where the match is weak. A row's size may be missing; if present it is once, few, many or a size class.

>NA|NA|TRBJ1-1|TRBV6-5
TGTGCCAGCCACGGGCTAGGTGATCATGAAGCTTTCTTT
CASHGLGDHEAFF
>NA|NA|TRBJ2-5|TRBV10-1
TGCGCCAGCAGTGACCCTGTAGGGGGCCAAGAGACCCAGTACTTC
CASSDPVGGQETQYF
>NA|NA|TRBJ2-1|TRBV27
TGTGCCAGCAGTTTAATCGGGGGGCCCTCCTCCTACAATGAGCAGTTCTTC
CASSLIGGPSSYNEQFF
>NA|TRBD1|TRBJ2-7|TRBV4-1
TGCGCCAGCAGCCAGTCCGGGACAGGGGACGAGCAGTACTTC
CASSQSGTGDEQYF
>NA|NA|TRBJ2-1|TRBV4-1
TGCGCCAGCAGGCCAAGATTAGGCCTAGCATCGATCCATGAGCAGTTCTTC
CASRPRLGLASIHEQFF
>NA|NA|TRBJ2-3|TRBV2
TGTGCCAGCAGGACACTAGGGACCGCGACTAGCACAGATACGCAGTATTTT
CASRTLGTATSTDTQYF
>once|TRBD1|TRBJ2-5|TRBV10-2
TGCGCCAGCACCAGGACAGGCCCGGGGGAGACCCAGTACTTC
CASTRTGPGETQYF
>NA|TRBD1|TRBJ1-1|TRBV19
TGTGCCAGTAGTATAGGTACAGGGGTCACTGAAGCTTTCTTT
CASSIGTGVTEAFF
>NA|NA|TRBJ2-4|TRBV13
TGTGCCAGCAGCTACTCCGGTTTACAAAACATTCAGTACTTC
CASSYSGLQNIQYF
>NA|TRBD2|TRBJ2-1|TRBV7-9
TGTGCCAGCAGCTCCCGGACTAGCGTTTATGAGCAGTTCTTC
CASSSRTSVYEQFF
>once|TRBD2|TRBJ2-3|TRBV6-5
TGTGCCAGCAGTTACGCGGGGGGGTCAGATACGCAGTATTTT
CASSYAGGSDTQYF
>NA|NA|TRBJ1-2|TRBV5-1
TGCGCCAGCAGCTTGGACGGGGGGATGACTTATGGCTACACCTTC
CASSLDGGMTYGYTF
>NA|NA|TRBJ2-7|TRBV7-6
TGTGCCAGCAGCCTCGTTGGGGAGCAGTACTTC
CASSLVGEQYF
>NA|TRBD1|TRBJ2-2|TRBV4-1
TGCGCCAGCAGCATTGGGACAGGGCGCACCGGGGAGCTGTTTTTT
CASSIGTGRTGELFF
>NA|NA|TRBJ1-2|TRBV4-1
TGCGCCAGCAGCCAAGAAGGGGCAGGTAAAACGGGGTATGGCTACACCTTC
CASSQEGAGKTGYGYTF
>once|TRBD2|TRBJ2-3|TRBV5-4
TGTGCCAGCAGCTACGACCGGAGAACTAGCGGGGGGAGCACAGATACGCAGTATTTT
CASSYDRRTSGGSTDTQYF
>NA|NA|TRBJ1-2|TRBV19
TGTGCCATCTACACCGGAGGAACTAACTATGGCTACACCTTC
CAIYTGGTNYGYTF
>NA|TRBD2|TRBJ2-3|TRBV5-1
TGCGCCAGCAGCTGGGACGCTAGCGGGGGGCCTAGCACAGATACGCAGTATTTT
CASSWDASGGPSTDTQYF
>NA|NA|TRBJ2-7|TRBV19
TGTGCCAGCACCTCAGTGGCCTACGAGCAGTACTTC
CASTSVAYEQYF
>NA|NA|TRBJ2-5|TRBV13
TGTGCCAGCAGCCACTTAGCGGAACAAGAGACCCAGTACTTC
CASSHLAEQETQYF
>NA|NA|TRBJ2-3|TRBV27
TGTGCCAGCAGTTTCGCCAGGGCAGATACGCAGTATTTT
CASSFARADTQYF
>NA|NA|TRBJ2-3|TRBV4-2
TGTGCCAGCAGCCAAGAAATGGTTTCCACAGATACGCAGTATTTT
CASSQEMVSTDTQYF
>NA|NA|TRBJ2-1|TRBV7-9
TGTGCCAGCAGCTCGCGGAGGGGTAGCTCCTACAATGAGCAGTTCTTC
CASSSRRGSSYNEQFF
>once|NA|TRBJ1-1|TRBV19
TGTGCCAGTAGTATCGGCTTGGACACTGAAGCTTTCTTT
CASSIGLDTEAFF
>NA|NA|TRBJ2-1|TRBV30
TGTGCCTGGAGTGTTTTATCCTACAATGAGCAGTTCTTC
CAWSVLSYNEQFF
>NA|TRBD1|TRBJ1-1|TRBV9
TGTGCCAGCAGCGCACAGGGGGCGAACACTGAAGCTTTCTTT
CASSAQGANTEAFF
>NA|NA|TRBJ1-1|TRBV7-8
TGTGCCAGCAGCTTGCGAACTGGGGACGGGGGAACTTTCTTT
CASSLRTGDGGTFF
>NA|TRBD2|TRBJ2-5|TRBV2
TGTGCCAGCGGAGGACTAGCGGGGACCCAAGAGACCCAGTACTTC
CASGGLAGTQETQYF
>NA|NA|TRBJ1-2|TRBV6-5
TGTGCCAGCAGTATCATGGGAATTAACTATGGCTACACCTTC
CASSIMGINYGYTF
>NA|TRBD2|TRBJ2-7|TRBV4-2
TGTGCCAGCAGCCACTCACTAGCGGAGGACTACGAGCAGTACTTC
CASSHSLAEDYEQYF
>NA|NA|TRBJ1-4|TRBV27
TGTGCCAGCAGTTTTTTGGCTAATGAAAAACTGTTTTTT
CASSFLANEKLFF
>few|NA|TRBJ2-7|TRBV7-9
TGTGCCAGCAGCTTCACAGATGAGCAGTACTTC
CASSFTDEQYF
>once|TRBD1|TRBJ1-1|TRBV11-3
TGTGCCAGCAGCTCCCGGGACAGGGGCACTGAAGCTTTCTTT
CASSSRDRGTEAFF
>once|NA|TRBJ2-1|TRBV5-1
TGCGCCAGCAGCTATTCGACTAGTCTCGGGGATGAGCAGTTCTTC
CASSYSTSLGDEQFF
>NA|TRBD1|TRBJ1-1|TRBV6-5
TGTGCAGTTGGACAGGCTCGGACTGAAGCTTTCTTT
CAVGQARTEAFF
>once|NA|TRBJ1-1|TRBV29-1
TGCAGCGTGGCGAACACTGAAGCTTTCTTT
CSVANTEAFF
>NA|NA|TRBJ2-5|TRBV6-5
TGTGCCAGCAGTTCCTGGACAGCCGGGACCAAAGAGACCCAGTACTTC
CASSSWTAGTKETQYF
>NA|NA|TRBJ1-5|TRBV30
TGTGCCTGGAGTGGGGGGCCAGGACTAAGCAATCAGCCCCAGCATTTT
CAWSGGPGLSNQPQHF
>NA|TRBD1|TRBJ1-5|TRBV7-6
TGTGCCAGCAGCCCATTGGAAGGGGGCCTCAGCAATCAGCCCCAGCATTTT
CASSPLEGGLSNQPQHF
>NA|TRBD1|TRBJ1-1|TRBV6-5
TGTGCCAGCAGCCTAACAGGGGGCGTGGGCACTGAAGCTTTCTTT
CASSLTGGVGTEAFF
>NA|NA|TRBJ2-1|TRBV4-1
TGCGCCAGCAGCCAAGTACAGGGTTCCTACAATGAGCAGTTCTTC
CASSQVQGSYNEQFF
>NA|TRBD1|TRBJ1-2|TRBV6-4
TGTGCCAGCAGTGATACAGGGGAGGGGTTTAATGGCTACACCTTC
CASSDTGEGFNGYTF
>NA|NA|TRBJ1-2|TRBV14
TGTGCCAGCAGCCAAGCTCTAGCGCCCGGGGGCTACACCTTC
CASSQALAPGGYTF
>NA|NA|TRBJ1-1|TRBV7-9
TGTGCCAGCAGCCGCGGGATGGGTGGGGCTGAAGCTTTCTTT
CASSRGMGGAEAFF
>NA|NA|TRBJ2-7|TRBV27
TGTGCCAGCAGTTTAAACGCCGGGACAAGGTACGAGCAGTACTTC
CASSLNAGTRYEQYF
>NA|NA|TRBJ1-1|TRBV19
TGTGCCAGTAGGGGCACTGAAGCTTTCTTT
CASRGTEAFF
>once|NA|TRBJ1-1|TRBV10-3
TGTGCCATCAGTGACACACACGGGGACATCAGGAACACTGAAGCTTTCTTT
CAISDTHGDIRNTEAFF
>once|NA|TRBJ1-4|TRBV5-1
TGCGCCAGCAGCTTGGCGGGGGGGTATGAAAAACTGTTTTTT
CASSLAGGYEKLFF
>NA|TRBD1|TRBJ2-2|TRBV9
TGTGCCAGCAGCGTACGAAGTACAGGGGAGTACACCGGGGAGCTGTTTTTT
CASSVRSTGEYTGELFF